What follows is one T cell receptor (beta chain) and its context. The authors' processing: Reference gene primer amplification gave estimated nucleated cell counts. The method was immunoSEQ multiplex PCR; TCRdb's version includes in-frame clones alone and lacks a portion of them. The V and J calls and clone size are taken from that table; D and trimming were inferred from the DNA. The sample yields about 34,000 clones, roughly 89% seen once. V lost 6 bases, J lost 4 bases, and 15 bases lay in between. Germline V gene data show CDR1 as SQVTM and CDR2 as ANQGSEA. This CDR3 region has 13 residues. The entry originates in a study of blood T cell repertoires in COVID-19. Overall study: From the United States, Italy and Spain came samples of acute and convalescent COVID-19. The analysed material was cDNA or gDNA that came from T cells, B-cell-depleted T cells, or PBMCs.

This rearrangement joins TRBV29-1 to TRBJ1-1; D is perhaps TRBD1 (6 bases). Sequencing used peripheral blood. This clonotype was sampled from a man aged 65 to 79 with active COVID-19. The CDR3 nucleotides are TGCAGCGTATCGACAGGTGAGGGCACTGAAGCTTTCTTT. This gives the protein CSVSTGEGTEAFF.